Listed below are T cell receptor beta chains from one sample, sequenced in a study of PD-L1 blockade in urothelial cancer. The data were produced by immunoSEQ multiplex PCR, yet TCRdb's version contains in-frame clones alone and is incomplete. The profile covers around 66,000 clones, with 85% to 90% appearing a single time and roughly 12% taken by the ten largest. The sequenced sample was PBMCs, obtained around atezolizumab (anti-PD-L1) treatment. These receptors all come from a man between 60 and 75 years old with urothelial cancer. Each CDR3 is given with its conserved first and last residue. The order of the fields is clone size, J gene, D gene, V gene, CDR3 DNA, CDR3 protein. The D gene is left open where the match is weak. Clone sizes are given selectively: once, few, many, or a class where the clone is expanded.

-,TRBJ1-5,-,TRBV28,TGTGCCAGCAGGGGAGATAGCAATCAGCCCCAGCATTTT,CASRGDSNQPQHF
-,TRBJ2-3,TRBD2,TRBV9,TGTGCCAGCAGCGCCCAAGGGAGGGAGGGGACAGATACGCAGTATTTT,CASSAQGREGTDTQYF
-,TRBJ1-2,-,TRBV9,TGTGCCAGCAGCGCATCCGTTATATGGACAGTCACTAATTATGGCTACACCTTC,CASSASVIWTVTNYGYTF
-,TRBJ2-3,TRBD1,TRBV30,TGTGCCTGGGACGCGGGGACAGGGCCCACAGATACGCAGTATTTT,CAWDAGTGPTDTQYF
-,TRBJ2-1,-,TRBV6-5,TGTGCCAGTTCCCGTGGCAGGGGCCATGAGCAGTTCTTC,CASSRGRGHEQFF
-,TRBJ2-7,TRBD2,TRBV10-3,TGTGCCATCAGTGAGTCGCTAGCGGGGCCCTACGAGCAGTACTTC,CAISESLAGPYEQYF
-,TRBJ2-7,TRBD2,TRBV6-5,TGTGCCAGCAGTTATGACGGGACTACTTACGAGCAGTACTTC,CASSYDGTTYEQYF
-,TRBJ2-7,TRBD1,TRBV19,TGTGCCAGTAGTATTCAGGGACAGGGGGCTTCCTACGAGCAGTACTTC,CASSIQGQGASYEQYF
-,TRBJ2-3,TRBD1,TRBV7-3,TGTGCCAGCACCTACAGGGGGCAAAGCACAGATACGCAGTATTTT,CASTYRGQSTDTQYF
-,TRBJ2-5,-,TRBV21-1,TGTGCCAGCAGCGGGCGGGACAGACCGGGAGAGACCCAGTACTTC,CASSGRDRPGETQYF
-,TRBJ1-1,TRBD1,TRBV7-9,TGTGCCAGCGTATTCAGGACAGGGAGCCTAAACACTGAAGCTTTCTTT,CASVFRTGSLNTEAFF
-,TRBJ1-2,-,TRBV5-4,TGTGCCAGCAGCTTGCCCGGGATTCAGAGCTATGGCTACACCTTC,CASSLPGIQSYGYTF
-,TRBJ1-3,TRBD1,TRBV7-6,TGTGCCAGCAGCTTAGTGTCGACAGGGTCTTTGCGAGGAAACACCATATATTTT,CASSLVSTGSLRGNTIYF
few,TRBJ1-1,TRBD1,TRBV6-4,TGTGCCAGCAGGAACGGACAGGGCACTGAAGCTTTCTTT,CASRNGQGTEAFF